Listed here are 25 T cell receptor beta chains from one sample, sequenced in a study of graft-versus-host responses after intestinal transplantation. Sequenced by immunoSEQ multiplex PCR; TCRdb stores in-frame clones only, minus some. The sample lists roughly 99,000 clones, approximately 90% occurring once. These receptors lack a known antigen. Sequenced material: unstimulated CD8+ T cells sorted from spleen or lymph node cells, taken before transplant. The receptors come from a human donor who was the organ donor for an intestinal transplant.

The chain recombines TRBV7-8 with TRBJ2-7, with 8 bases fitting TRBD2. The junction had 5 bases not matched to a gene; V was cut back by 3 bases and J by 4 bases. Germline V gives CDR1 SGHVS, CDR2 FQNEAQ. This CDR3 contains 14 residues. This CDR3 reads CASSLGREGYEQYF. The CDR3 DNA is TGTGCCAGCAGCTTGGGACGGGAGGGGTACGAGCAGTACTTC. Looking up the rest from reference TRBV7-8 and TRBJ2-7 gives the full variable domain: GAGVSQSPRYKVAKRGQDVALRCDPISGHVSLFWYQQALGQGPEFLTYFQNEAQLDKSGLPSDRFFAERPEGSVSTLKIQRTQQEDSAVYLCASSLGREGYEQYFGPGTRLTVT.

The gene calls are TRBV6-1 and TRBJ1-2; D gene unclear. The CDR3 sequence is 11 residues long. Germline V lookup: CDR1 MNHNS, CDR2 SASEGT. Trimming stripped 5 bases from V and 6 bases from J, with 7 bases between. CDR3 sequence (DNA): TGTGCCAGCAGTCCTTATAATGGCTACACCTTC. This translates into CASSPYNGYTF.

Only one count was recorded for this clone. The V gene is TRBV7-6, the J gene TRBJ2-1; D might be TRBD2 (6 bases). V was cut by 2 bases and J by 8 bases, with 19 bases left in between. The germline gives CDR1 SGHVS, CDR2 FNYEAQ. This CDR3 spans 16 amino acids. CDR3 bases: TGTGCCAGCAGCTTATTAGCGGCCACGGCTGTCTATGAGCAGTTCTTC. The encoded protein is CASSLLAATAVYEQFF.

The chain joins TRBV27 to TRBJ2-1, with TRBD2 matching 7 bases. Germline CDR1 and CDR2: MNHEY and SMNVEV (reference sequence). With 2 bases clipped from V and 3 bases from J, the junction kept 7 bases outside the gene matches. CDR3 length: 16 amino acids. Here the CDR3 DNA reads TGTGCCAGCAGTTTAAGGGAGGGCGAAATCTACAATGAGCAGTTCTTC. Its protein product is CASSLREGEIYNEQFF.

The chain joins TRBV6-1 to TRBJ1-1; TRBD1 matches at 10 bases. Trimming cost V 4 bases and J 3 bases; bases outside gene matches: 8. CDR3 length: 16 residues. Germline-derived CDR1 and CDR2 are MNHNS and SASEGT. The CDR3 region has the DNA TGTGCCAGCAGTGGACAGGGGGCGTTTTCGTACACTGAAGCTTTCTTT. This translates into CASSGQGAFSYTEAFF.

The chain combines TRBV7-2 with TRBJ2-3, with D possibly being TRBD2 (6 bases). Trimming pared 2 bases from V and 4 bases from J, leaving 19 bases between. Germline CDR1 is SGHTA and CDR2 is FQGNSA. There are 17 residues in the CDR3. DNA of the CDR3: TGTGCCAGCAGCTTAATGGACTTTAGCGGTTTGGCAGATACGCAGTATTTT. Encoded protein: CASSLMDFSGLADTQYF. The whole variable domain, filled in from reference TRBV7-2 and TRBJ2-3, reads GAGVSQSPSNKVTEKGKDVELRCDPISGHTALYWYRQSLGQGLEFLIYFQGNSAPDKSGLPSDRFSAERTGGSVSTLTIQRTQQEDSAVYLCASSLMDFSGLADTQYFGPGTRLTVL.

The chain is built from TRBV28 and TRBJ2-3; 11 nucleotides line up with TRBD2. Trimming cost V 6 bases and J 2 bases; bases outside gene matches: 10. Per the germline V gene, CDR1 is MDHEN and CDR2 is SYDVKM. The CDR3 runs 17 residues. The DNA of the CDR3 is TGTGCCAGCAGCTTGACTAGCGGGAAGGTCACCACAGATACGCAGTATTTT. It is translated as CASSLTSGKVTTDTQYF.

In its sample, this clone was seen once. The gene calls are TRBV15 and TRBJ2-1, with a weak D call TRBD1 (5 bases). This CDR3 is built from 13 residues. CDR1 and CDR2 (germline): LNHNV, YYDKDF (reference sequence). V was cut by 2 bases and J by 10 bases, with 12 bases left in between. CDR3 sequence reads: CATSRTRQIEQFF. The CDR3 DNA reads TGTGCCACCAGCAGAACGAGACAGATAGAGCAGTTCTTC.

This chain links TRBV2 with TRBJ1-5, with 8 bases aligning to TRBD1. V lost 6 bases and J lost 4; bases outside the gene matches: 20. The CDR3 is 19 residues long. Germline V CDR1 and CDR2: SNHLY, FYNNEI. In DNA form, the CDR3 reads TGTGCCAGCAGCCTCAAGACAGGGGCTACAACCCCGGGGAATCAGCCCCAGCATTTT. Its protein is CASSLKTGATTPGNQPQHF.

The CDR3 DNA reads TGCGCCAGCAGCCATAGTTCTGGAAACACCATATATTTT. Encoded protein: CASSHSSGNTIYF. This chain connects TRBV4-1 to TRBJ1-3; no definite D call. The V end lost 3 bases, the J end lost 1 base, and 4 bases lay between the germline ends. Germline CDR1 is MGHRA and CDR2 is YSYEKL. CDR3 size: 13 residues.

The table lists this clone with a count of one. The chain has TRBV4-1 and TRBJ2-2; TRBD2 agrees at 9 bases. The J segment lost 3 bases and the V segment lost 1 base, leaving 3 bases of the junction unmatched. The CDR3 consists of 16 residues. Germline V gives CDR1 MGHRA, CDR2 YSYEKL. The CDR3 loop is CASSQGREGHTGELFF. The CDR3 nucleotides are TGCGCCAGCAGCCAAGGGCGGGAGGGGCACACCGGGGAGCTGTTTTTT.

The CDR3 region is CASSLVRGLASSYNEQFF. The CDR3 DNA reads as TGCGCCAGCAGCTTGGTGCGGGGGCTAGCGAGCTCCTACAATGAGCAGTTCTTC. V usage is TRBV5-1 and J usage is TRBJ2-1; possibly TRBD2 for D (7 bases). The germline V and J ends were trimmed by 0 bases and 0 bases, with 16 bases remaining between them. The germline V gene has CDR1 SGHRS and CDR2 YFSETQ. The CDR3 is 18 residues long.

This rearrangement joins TRBV2 to TRBJ2-7, with 9 bases identical to TRBD1. V lost 5 bases, J lost 6 bases, and 11 bases stayed unmatched. Germline CDR1 reads SNHLY; CDR2 reads FYNNEI. The CDR3 totals 15 residues. CDR3 amino acids: CASSPGTGKRSEQYF. DNA for the CDR3: TGTGCCAGCAGTCCCGGGACAGGGAAAAGGTCCGAGCAGTACTTC.

The chain recombines TRBV5-1 with TRBJ2-1; 7 positions agree with TRBD2. J gave up 9 bases and V 2 bases, and 5 bases lay outside the gene matches. Germline CDR1 SGHRS, CDR2 YFSETQ. The CDR3 totals 13 residues. The CDR3 loop is CASSFTGGGEQFF. The CDR3 coding sequence is TGCGCCAGCAGCTTCACGGGAGGTGGTGAGCAGTTCTTC.

The genes are TRBV29-1 and TRBJ2-7; the D gene is possibly TRBD1 (6 bases). CDR3 length: 14 amino acids. Trimming took off 6 bases at V and 2 bases at J, with 17 bases between the two ends. Germline V gene sequence: CDR1 SQVTM, CDR2 ANQGSEA. The CDR3 sequence: CSVQSGALTYEQYF. The DNA of the CDR3 is TGCAGCGTGCAGTCAGGGGCCCTAACCTACGAGCAGTACTTC.

The chain employs TRBV25-1 and TRBJ2-1; 7 nucleotides align to TRBD1. V trimming: 3 bases; J trimming: 4 bases; junction bases outside the gene matches: 3. Germline V gene data show CDR1 as MGHDK and CDR2 as SYGVNS. This CDR3 contains 14 residues. This CDR3 reads CASSDLQGYNEQFF. CDR3 nucleotide sequence: TGTGCCAGCAGTGACTTACAGGGGTACAATGAGCAGTTCTTC.

CDR3 in DNA: TGTGCCAGCAGCTTAGCGGGGGGGACTGCGTACAATGAGCAGTTCTTC. Translating gives CASSLAGGTAYNEQFF. This chain connects TRBV7-9 to TRBJ2-1; 7 bases are a match to TRBD2. The V and J ends lost 0 bases and 4 bases, in that order; junction bases with no gene match: 6. CDR1 SEHNR and CDR2 FQNEAQ come from the germline V gene (reference sequence). The CDR3 is 16 amino acids.

CDR3 sequence (DNA): TGTGCCACCAGCAGAGATGAAGCGGGAGCCCCCGAGCAGTACTTC. This translates into CATSRDEAGAPEQYF. The rearrangement links TRBV15 to TRBJ2-7; 8 nucleotides align to TRBD2. Germline V lookup: CDR1 LNHNV, CDR2 YYDKDF (reference sequence). CDR3 length: 15 amino acids. The V and J ends lost 0 bases and 6 bases, in that order; junction bases with no gene match: 7.

J is TRBJ2-1 and V is TRBV28; the D gene is possibly TRBD2 (6 bases). The CDR3 has 15 residues. Germline V lookup: CDR1 MDHEN, CDR2 SYDVKM. Trimming cost V 1 base and J 9 bases, with 16 bases left between them. CDR3 sequence reads: CASSLYQGGRAEQFF. The DNA of the CDR3 is TGTGCCAGCAGTTTATATCAGGGAGGACGTGCTGAGCAGTTCTTC.

The J gene is TRBJ1-5, the V gene TRBV28, with TRBD1 identical over 9 bases. This CDR3 comprises 17 residues. V shed 6 bases, J shed 7 bases, and the junction held 16 bases outside the gene matches. Germline V gene sequence: CDR1 MDHEN, CDR2 SYDVKM. CDR3 DNA sequence: TGTGCCAGCAGCCAATCACCGGGACAGGGATTAGGACAGCCCCAGCATTTT. Amino acids: CASSQSPGQGLGQPQHF.

The chain links TRBV15 to TRBJ2-7; TRBD1 might be the D (5 bases). The CDR3 contains 14 residues. V was pared by 8 bases and J by 2 bases, with 16 bases between. Per the germline V gene, CDR1 is LNHNV and CDR2 is YYDKDF (reference sequence). This CDR3 is CATSLGQDTYEQYF. CDR3 nucleotides: TGTGCCACCTCGCTCGGGCAGGACACCTACGAGCAGTACTTC.

The rearrangement links TRBV7-3 to TRBJ2-1, with D perhaps TRBD2 (5 bases). V lost 5 bases and J 5 bases, leaving 13 bases between the germline ends. This CDR3 comprises 14 residues. The V gene's germline CDR1 is SGHTA and CDR2 FQGTGA. This CDR3 reads CASSPSNLNNEQFF. In nucleotides, the CDR3 is TGTGCCAGCAGCCCTAGCAATTTGAACAATGAGCAGTTCTTC.

This chain uses TRBV6-1 with TRBJ2-7, with no clear D. V was pared by 8 bases and J by 0 bases, with 8 bases between. The CDR3 sequence is 12 residues long. The germline CDR1 and CDR2 sequences are MNHNS and SASEGT. The CDR3 reads CASGLSSYEQYF. CDR3 bases: TGTGCCAGCGGTCTGAGCTCCTACGAGCAGTACTTC.

The count of this clone is one. V is TRBV19 and J is TRBJ2-7; 10 nucleotides agree with TRBD2. Trimming at V came to 6 bases and at J to 2 bases, leaving 19 bases not matched to a gene. Looked up from germline, CDR1 is LNHDA and CDR2 is SQIVND (reference sequence). There are 19 residues in the CDR3. The CDR3 DNA sequence: TGTGCCAGTAGCTCCACCCACGGACTAGCGGTCATCGGTCCCTACGAGCAGTACTTC. Translating gives CASSSTHGLAVIGPYEQYF.

This clone was picked up a small number of times. The chain combines TRBV4-1 with TRBJ1-5; TRBD1 might be the D (5 bases). CDR3 length: 16 amino acids. From germline, CDR1 is MGHRA and CDR2 YSYEKL. Trimming removed 0 bases at V and 3 bases at J, with 12 bases between. CDR3 residues: CASSQEYTGLNQPQHF. The CDR3 region has the DNA TGCGCCAGCAGCCAAGAATATACAGGTCTCAATCAGCCCCAGCATTTT.